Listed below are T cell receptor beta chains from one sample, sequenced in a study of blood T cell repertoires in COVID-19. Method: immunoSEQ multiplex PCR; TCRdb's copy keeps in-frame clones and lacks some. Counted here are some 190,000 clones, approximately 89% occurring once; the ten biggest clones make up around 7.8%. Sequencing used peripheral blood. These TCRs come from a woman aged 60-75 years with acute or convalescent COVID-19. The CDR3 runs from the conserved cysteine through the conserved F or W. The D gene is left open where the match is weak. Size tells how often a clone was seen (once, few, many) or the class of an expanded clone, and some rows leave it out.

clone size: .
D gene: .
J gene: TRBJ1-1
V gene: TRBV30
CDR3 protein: CAAKGHANTEAFF
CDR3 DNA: TGTGCTGCTAAGGGACATGCGAACACTGAAGCTTTCTTT

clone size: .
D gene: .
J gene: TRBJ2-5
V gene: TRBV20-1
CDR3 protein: CSAPPEETQYF
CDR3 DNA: TGCAGTGCCCCGCCGGAGGAGACCCAGTACTTC

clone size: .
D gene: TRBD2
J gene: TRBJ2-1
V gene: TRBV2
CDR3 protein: CASRILAGVNEQFF
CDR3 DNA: TGTGCCAGCAGGATCCTAGCGGGAGTCAATGAGCAGTTCTTC

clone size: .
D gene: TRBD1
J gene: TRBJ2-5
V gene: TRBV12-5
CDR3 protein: CASGRTGEETQYF
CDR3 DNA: TGTGCTAGTGGTCGGACAGGGGAAGAGACCCAGTACTTC

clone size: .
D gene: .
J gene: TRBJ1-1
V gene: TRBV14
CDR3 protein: CASSSFMNTEAFF
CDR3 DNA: TGTGCCAGCAGCTCTTTTATGAACACTGAAGCTTTCTTT

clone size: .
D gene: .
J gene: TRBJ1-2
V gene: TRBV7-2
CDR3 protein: CASSPQAVGMGFSNYGYTF
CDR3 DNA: TGTGCCAGCAGCCCGCAAGCGGTTGGGATGGGTTTTAGTAACTATGGCTACACCTTC

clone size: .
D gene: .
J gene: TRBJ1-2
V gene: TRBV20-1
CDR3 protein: CSAGGGGGYTF
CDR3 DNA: TGCAGTGCAGGGGGGGGAGGTGGCTACACCTTC

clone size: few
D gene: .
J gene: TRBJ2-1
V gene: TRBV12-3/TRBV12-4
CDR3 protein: CASSLSREQFF
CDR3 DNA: TGTGCCAGCAGTTTATCGCGCGAGCAGTTCTTC

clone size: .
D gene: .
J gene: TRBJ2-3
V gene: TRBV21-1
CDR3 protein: CASRQVIGGQRTDTQYF
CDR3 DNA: TGTGCCAGCAGACAGGTGATCGGGGGACAGCGCACAGATACGCAGTATTTT

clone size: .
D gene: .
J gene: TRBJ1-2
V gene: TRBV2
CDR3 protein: CASSPTGLANYGYTF
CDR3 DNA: TGTGCCAGCAGTCCCACAGGGCTAGCTAACTATGGCTACACCTTC

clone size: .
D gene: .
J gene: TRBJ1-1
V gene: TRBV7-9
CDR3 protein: CASSFPGGNTEAFF
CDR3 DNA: TGTGCCAGCAGCTTCCCGGGTGGGAACACTGAAGCTTTCTTT

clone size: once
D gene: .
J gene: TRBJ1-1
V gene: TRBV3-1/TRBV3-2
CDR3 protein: CASSQGGQGKNTEAFF
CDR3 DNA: TGTGCCAGCAGCCAAGGGGGGCAGGGAAAGAACACTGAAGCTTTCTTT

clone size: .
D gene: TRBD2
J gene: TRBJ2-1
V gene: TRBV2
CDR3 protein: CASKASGYWDEQFF
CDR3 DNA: TGTGCCAGCAAGGCTAGCGGATATTGGGATGAGCAGTTCTTC

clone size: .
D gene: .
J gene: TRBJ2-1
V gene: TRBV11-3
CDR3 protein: CASSPGLANEQFF
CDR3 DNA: TGTGCCAGCAGCCCTGGACTGGCCAATGAGCAGTTCTTC

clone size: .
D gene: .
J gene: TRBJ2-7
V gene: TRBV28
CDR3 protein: CATSLRTVEQYF
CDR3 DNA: TGTGCCACTTCGCTTCGGACAGTAGAGCAGTACTTC

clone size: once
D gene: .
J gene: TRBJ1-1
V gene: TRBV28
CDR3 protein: CASSLGTLDTEAFF
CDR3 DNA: TGTGCCAGCAGTTTAGGGACACTCGACACTGAAGCTTTCTTT

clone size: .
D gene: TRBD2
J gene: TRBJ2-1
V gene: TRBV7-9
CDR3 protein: CASSLGLAGGNEQFF
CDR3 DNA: TGTGCCAGCAGCTTAGGACTAGCGGGTGGGAATGAGCAGTTCTTC

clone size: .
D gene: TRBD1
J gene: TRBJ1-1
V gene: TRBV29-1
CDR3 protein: CSVRGLNTEAFF
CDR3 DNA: TGCAGCGTTAGGGGGCTGAACACTGAAGCTTTCTTT

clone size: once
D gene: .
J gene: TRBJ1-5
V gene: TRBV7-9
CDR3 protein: CASSLAGSGQPQHF
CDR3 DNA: TGTGCCAGCAGCTTGGCTGGTTCGGGTCAGCCCCAGCATTTT

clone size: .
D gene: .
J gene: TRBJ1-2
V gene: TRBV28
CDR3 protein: CASSLPSGARYGYTF
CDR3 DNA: TGTGCCAGCAGTCTACCGTCAGGGGCGCGCTATGGCTACACCTTC

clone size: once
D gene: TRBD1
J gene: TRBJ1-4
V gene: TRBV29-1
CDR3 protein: CSVKGQGVEKLFF
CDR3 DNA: TGCAGCGTTAAGGGCCAGGGGGTAGAAAAACTGTTTTTT

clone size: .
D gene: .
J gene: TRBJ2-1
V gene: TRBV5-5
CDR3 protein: CASSLVGQSYNEQFF
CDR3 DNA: TGTGCCAGCAGCTTAGTCGGACAGAGCTACAATGAGCAGTTCTTC

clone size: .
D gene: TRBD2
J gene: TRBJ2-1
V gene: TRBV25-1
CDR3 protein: CASSRAGDYNEQFF
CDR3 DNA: TGTGCCAGCAGTCGAGCGGGAGACTACAATGAGCAGTTCTTC

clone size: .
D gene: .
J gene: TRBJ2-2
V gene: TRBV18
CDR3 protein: CASSPPQGRDTGELFF
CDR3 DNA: TGTGCCAGCTCACCGCCACAGGGTAGGGACACCGGGGAGCTGTTTTTT

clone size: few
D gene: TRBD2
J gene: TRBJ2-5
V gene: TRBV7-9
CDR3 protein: CASSFSLLSSGPEEETQYF
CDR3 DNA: TGTGCCAGCAGCTTTTCGTTATTGTCTAGCGGGCCGGAGGAAGAGACCCAGTACTTC

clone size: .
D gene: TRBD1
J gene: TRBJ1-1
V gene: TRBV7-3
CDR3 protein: CASSSDRAAEAFF
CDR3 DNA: TGTGCCAGCAGCTCGGACAGGGCCGCTGAAGCTTTCTTT

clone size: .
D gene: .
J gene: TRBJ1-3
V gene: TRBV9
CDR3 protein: CASSVRDSSGNTIYF
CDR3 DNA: TGTGCCAGCAGCGTAAGAGACAGCTCTGGAAACACCATATATTTT

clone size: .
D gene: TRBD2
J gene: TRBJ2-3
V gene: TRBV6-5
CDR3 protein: CASSQAGVGRDTQYF
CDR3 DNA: TGTGCCAGCAGCCAGGCGGGGGTGGGTAGAGATACGCAGTATTTT

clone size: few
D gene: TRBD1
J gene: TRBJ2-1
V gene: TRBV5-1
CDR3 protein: CASSLNPETGRNEQFF
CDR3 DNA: TGCGCCAGCAGCTTGAACCCGGAGACAGGGCGCAATGAGCAGTTCTTC

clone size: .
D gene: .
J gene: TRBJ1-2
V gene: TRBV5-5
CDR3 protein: CASRVGGQVYGYTF
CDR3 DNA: TGTGCCAGCAGGGTGGGCGGGCAGGTCTATGGCTACACCTTC

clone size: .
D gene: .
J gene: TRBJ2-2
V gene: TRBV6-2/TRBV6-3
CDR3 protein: CASSYRGNTGELFF
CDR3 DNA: TGTGCCAGCAGTTACCGAGGTAACACCGGGGAGCTGTTTTTT

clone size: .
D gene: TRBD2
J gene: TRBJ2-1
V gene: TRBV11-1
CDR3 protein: CASSLVGLASYNEQFF
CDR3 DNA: TGTGCCAGCAGCTTAGTGGGACTAGCGTCCTACAATGAGCAGTTCTTC

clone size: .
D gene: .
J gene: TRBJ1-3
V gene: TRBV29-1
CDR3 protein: CSVSVSGNTIYF
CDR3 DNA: TGCAGCGTTTCAGTCTCTGGAAACACCATATATTTT

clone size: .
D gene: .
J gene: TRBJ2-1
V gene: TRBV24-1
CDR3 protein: CATSDLKAPGGFYNEQFF
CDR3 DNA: TGTGCCACCAGTGATTTGAAGGCACCGGGTGGGTTCTACAATGAGCAGTTCTTC

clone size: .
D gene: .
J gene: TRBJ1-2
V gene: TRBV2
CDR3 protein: CASSEAEDSYGYTF
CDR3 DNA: TGTGCCAGCAGTGAAGCGGAGGACAGCTATGGCTACACCTTC

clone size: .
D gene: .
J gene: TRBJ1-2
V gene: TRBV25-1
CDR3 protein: CASSEGGNYGYTF
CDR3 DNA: TGTGCCAGCAGTGAGGGGGGTAACTATGGCTACACCTTC

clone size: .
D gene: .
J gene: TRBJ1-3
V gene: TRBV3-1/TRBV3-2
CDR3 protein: CASSQRAAGNTIYF
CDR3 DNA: TGTGCCAGCAGCCAGAGGGCCGCTGGAAACACCATATATTTT

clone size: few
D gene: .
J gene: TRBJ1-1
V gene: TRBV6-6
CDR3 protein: CASTLDAPSTEAFF
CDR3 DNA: TGTGCCAGCACCCTAGACGCTCCGAGTACTGAAGCTTTCTTT

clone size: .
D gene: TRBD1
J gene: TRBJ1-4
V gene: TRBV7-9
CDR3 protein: CASSQGRGTDNEKLFF
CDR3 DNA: TGTGCCAGCAGCCAAGGTAGAGGGACAGATAATGAAAAACTGTTTTTT

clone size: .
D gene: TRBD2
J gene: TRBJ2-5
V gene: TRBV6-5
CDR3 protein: CASTPTSQATQYF
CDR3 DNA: TGTGCCAGCACCCCGACTAGCCAGGCGACCCAGTACTTC